Below are 8 T cell receptor beta chains sequenced from a single sample in a study of CD8+CD57+ T cells in acquired aplastic anemia. CDR3 and TCR beta VDJ profiling relied on a genomic DNA template. TCRdb reprocessed the reads via MiXCR and lists one record per CDR3 protein. The data show some 92,000 distinct CDR3 sequences, with 65% to 70% seen just once and 65% held by the top ten. Whoever was chosen for sequencing had shown CD8+CD57+ cell expansion by flow cytometry. Sequences were obtained from sorted CD4+, CD8+, or CD8+CD57+ T cells (not recorded which) from PBMCs. These TCRs come from a human donor with aplastic anemia.

This rearrangement joins TRBV5-6 to TRBJ2-7; D call uncertain. Germline V gene data show CDR1 as SGHDT and CDR2 as YYEEEE. Between the trimmed V and J ends, which lost 4 bases and 7 bases, there was a span of 9 bases. The CDR3 has 11 residues. CDR3 region: CASSKGPEQYF. CDR3 in DNA: TGTGCCAGCAGCAAAGGGCCTGAGCAGTACTTC.

The rearrangement uses TRBV24-1 and TRBJ2-3; D might be TRBD1 (8 bases). This CDR3 spans 15 amino acids. Per germline, CDR1 KGHDR and CDR2 SFDVKD. The V gene lost 3 bases and the J gene lost 6 bases, with 15 bases spanning the gap. The CDR3 here is CATSDHRGEGDTQYF. In nucleotides, the CDR3 is TGTGCCACCAGTGATCACAGGGGGGAGGGGGATACGCAGTATTTT.

Details on this clonotype: The CDR3 end shows no conserved phenylalanine or tryptophan, and so a read error is likely. The DNA is omitted, as the CDR3 cannot be located on it reliably, and the CDR3 follows TCRdb's listing. This chain uses TRBV15 with TRBJ2-1; the DNA was not used to check the table's D call, TRBD1. Germline values: CDR1 LNHNV, CDR2 YYDKDF (reference sequence). Both ends counted, the CDR3 spans 13 residues. The CDR3 here is CATSSRRDMDEFL.

This clonotype has at least ten counts. V usage is TRBV19 and J usage is TRBJ1-3; the match to TRBD1 covers 9 bases. Per the germline V gene, CDR1 is LNHDA and CDR2 is SQIVND (reference sequence). This CDR3 spans 20 amino acids. V was pared by 7 bases and J by 7 bases, with 26 bases of the junction left unmatched. The CDR3 reads CASTLTWTGAAGRTGNTIYF. The CDR3, as DNA: TGTGCCAGTACTCTGACGTGGACAGGGGCCGCCGGACGGACCGGGAACACCATATATTTT.

The chain couples TRBV7-9 to TRBJ2-7, with no clear D. In germline, CDR1 is SEHNR, CDR2 FQNEAQ (reference sequence). V was pared by 5 bases and J by 6 bases, with 17 bases between. The CDR3 totals 14 residues. CDR3 in amino acids: CASSQEVEVGEQYF. Here the CDR3 DNA reads TGTGCCAGCAGCCAAGAGGTTGAGGTGGGCGAGCAGTACTTC. The whole variable domain, filled in from reference TRBV7-9 and TRBJ2-7, reads DTGVSQNPRHKITKRGQNVTFRCDPISEHNRLYWYRQTLGQGPEFLTYFQNEAQLEKSRLLSDRFSAERPKGSFSTLEIQRTEQGDSAMYLCASSQEVEVGEQYFGPGTRLTVT.

J is TRBJ2-7 and V is TRBV20-1, with a weak D call TRBD1 (5 bases). CDR1 is DFQATT and CDR2 is SNEGSKA in the germline V gene (reference sequence). This CDR3 spans 12 amino acids. Trimming stripped 3 bases from V and 6 bases from J, with 12 bases between. The CDR3 loop is CSARPTGVEQYF. The CDR3 region has the DNA TGCAGTGCTAGGCCAACAGGTGTCGAGCAGTACTTC.

The chain employs TRBV25-1 and TRBJ2-5; 7 bases are shared with TRBD2. The CDR3 contains 15 residues. Unmatched junction bases numbered 5, after V lost 2 bases and J lost 2 bases. CDR1 and CDR2 from the germline V gene are MGHDK and SYGVNS. The CDR3 DNA follows: TGTGCCAGCAGTGAAATAGGGGACTATCAAGAGACCCAGTACTTC. Translated, it gives CASSEIGDYQETQYF.

Only one count was recorded for this clonotype. The chain has TRBV15 and TRBJ1-1; D unresolved. Germline V gene sequence: CDR1 LNHNV, CDR2 YYDKDF (reference sequence). The CDR3 totals 11 residues. The V and J ends lost 0 bases and 11 bases respectively, with 7 bases between them. The CDR3 DNA reads TGTGCCACCAGCAGAGACAAAACCGCTTTCTTT. Residues: CATSRDKTAFF.